These 13 T cell receptor beta chains share one sample of origin, sequenced in a study of blood T cell repertoires in COVID-19. TCRdb's table, derived via immunoSEQ multiplex PCR, lists solely in-frame clones and lacks some. The sample has about 150,000 clones; 84% are singletons. The sample consisted of peripheral blood. Receptors originate from a man aged 70-80 years with acute or convalescent COVID-19.

In DNA form, the CDR3 reads TGTGCCAGCAGCGTAGACGGCAGGACGGGAAATGAGCAGTTCTTC. Protein sequence: CASSVDGRTGNEQFF. The gene calls are TRBV9 and TRBJ2-1; D might be TRBD2 (5 bases). The germline gives CDR1 SGDLS, CDR2 YYNGEE. V lost 0 bases, J lost 7 bases, and 14 bases lay in between. CDR3 length equals 15 residues.

The chain recombines TRBV7-3 with TRBJ2-6, with TRBD1 identical over 7 bases. Trimming cost V 5 bases and J 0 bases; bases outside gene matches: 22. Germline loops: CDR1 SGHTA, CDR2 FQGTGA. The CDR3 is 22 amino acids. CDR3 in DNA: TGTGCCAGCAGCCCCCGGGAAAGGGACACTTGGGACAGCGACTCTGGGGCCAACGTCCTGACTTTC. It encodes CASSPRERDTWDSDSGANVLTF.

The table lists this clone with a few counts. Other DNA sequences in the same sample also yield this CDR3. The chain recombines TRBV2 with TRBJ1-1; a possible D gene is TRBD1 (5 bases). With 4 bases removed from V and 2 bases from J, the gap between germline ends came to 11 bases. CDR1 and CDR2 (germline): SNHLY, FYNNEI. The CDR3 is 14 residues long. Here the CDR3 reads CASSVDRVNTEAFF. The CDR3 region has the DNA TGTGCCAGCAGTGTCGACAGAGTAAACACTGAAGCTTTCTTT. The full variable domain, in which reference TRBV2 and TRBJ1-1 provide the parts outside the CDR3, is EPEVTQTPSHQVTQMGQEVILRCVPISNHLYFYWYRQILGQKVEFLVSFYNNEISEKSEIFDDQFSVERPDGSNFTLKIRSTKLEDSAMYFCASSVDRVNTEAFFGQGTRLTVV.

This rearrangement joins TRBV27 to TRBJ2-5, with 9 bases identical to TRBD2. CDR1 MNHEY and CDR2 SMNVEV come from the germline V gene (reference sequence). The CDR3 totals 16 residues. The ends lost 3 bases at V and 5 bases at J; junction bases unmatched: 10. The CDR3 DNA follows: TGTGCCAGCAGTTTTAGCGGGGGATACGGTTCGGAGACCCAGTACTTC. This codes for CASSFSGGYGSETQYF.

The J gene is TRBJ1-5, the V gene TRBV6-6; D not resolved. CDR1 and CDR2 (germline): MNHNY, SVGAGI (reference sequence). The CDR3 is 12 residues long. Trimming removed 10 bases at V and 4 bases at J, with 11 bases between. The CDR3 DNA is TGTGCCACCTCAGGCTCAAATCAGCCCCAGCATTTT. Protein sequence: CATSGSNQPQHF.

This clone has a single count. DNA for the CDR3: TGCAGCGTGCCCGGGACTAGCGGGGGAGGGAATGAGCAGTTCTTC. Translation gives CSVPGTSGGGNEQFF. This chain uses TRBV29-1 with TRBJ2-1, with 14 positions matching TRBD2. CDR1 and CDR2 (germline): SQVTM, ANQGSEA. Losses at the gene ends were 6 bases for V and 7 bases for J; bases not matched to a gene: 8. This CDR3 comprises 15 residues.

V usage is TRBV27 and J usage is TRBJ2-6; no firm D call. Trimming left V 3 bases short and J 5 bases short, with 5 bases between. Germline V lookup: CDR1 MNHEY, CDR2 SMNVEV (reference sequence). The CDR3 runs 13 residues. CDR3 loop: CASSFRRANVLTF. The CDR3 DNA sequence: TGTGCCAGCAGTTTTCGTCGGGCCAACGTCCTGACTTTC. Full variable domain (rest looked up from reference TRBV27 and TRBJ2-6): EAQVTQNPRYLITVTGKKLTVTCSQNMNHEYMSWYRQDPGLGLRQIYYSMNVEVTDKGDVPEGYKVSRKEKRNFPLILESPSPNQTSLYFCASSFRRANVLTFGAGSRLTVL.

The chain is built from TRBV19 and TRBJ1-3; D ambiguous. Germline-derived CDR1 and CDR2 are LNHDA and SQIVND (reference sequence). CDR3 length equals 20 residues. V gave up 5 bases and J gave up 0 bases, with 26 bases separating them. The DNA for the CDR3 is TGTGCCAGTAGTCACCGGTCGGTTGGTCAGGCCTTACCCTCTGGAAACACCATATATTTT. Protein: CASSHRSVGQALPSGNTIYF.

This rearrangement joins TRBV28 to TRBJ1-1; 9 bases are a match to TRBD1. This CDR3 contains 14 residues. Germline assignment: CDR1 MDHEN and CDR2 SYDVKM. Trimming cost V 6 bases and J 4 bases; bases outside gene matches: 6. The chain's CDR3 is CASSQATGGTEAFF. CDR3 sequence (DNA): TGTGCCAGCAGCCAGGCGACAGGGGGCACTGAAGCTTTCTTT. Full variable domain (outside the CDR3, taken from reference TRBV28 and TRBJ1-1): DVKVTQSSRYLVKRTGEKVFLECVQDMDHENMFWYRQDPGLGLRLIYFSYDVKMKEKGDIPEGYSVSREKKERFSLILESASTNQTSMYLCASSQATGGTEAFFGQGTRLTVV.

V and J are TRBV7-8 and TRBJ1-6; D may be TRBD1 (5 bases). From germline, CDR1 is SGHVS and CDR2 FQNEAQ. The V and J ends lost 1 base and 7 bases respectively, with 11 bases between them. The CDR3 is 15 residues long. The CDR3 bases are TGTGCCAGCAGCTTAGGGCCTGGGGGGAATTCACCCCTCCACTTT. Its translation is CASSLGPGGNSPLHF.

V is TRBV10-3 and J is TRBJ1-6; 7 bases line up with TRBD1. The ends lost 10 bases at V and 10 bases at J; junction bases unmatched: 13. Germline CDR1 and CDR2: ENHRY and SYGVKD. This CDR3 contains 14 residues. The CDR3 here is CATAPGTEGSPLHF. CDR3 sequence (DNA): TGTGCCACCGCCCCGGGGACAGAAGGCTCACCCCTCCACTTT.

The V and J genes are TRBV30 and TRBJ2-7, with TRBD1 matching over 10 bases. The CDR3 has 17 amino acids. CDR1 is GTSNPN, CDR2 SVGIG, per germline (reference sequence). Trimming at V came to 2 bases and at J to 3 bases, leaving 13 bases not matched to a gene. The CDR3 is CAWSTIPGQGIYYEQYF. For the CDR3, the DNA is TGTGCCTGGAGTACTATTCCGGGACAGGGGATTTACTACGAGCAGTACTTC.

The chain combines TRBV7-9 with TRBJ1-6, with D unresolved. V lost 5 bases and J lost 17, with 16 bases in between. The CDR3 has 12 amino acids. Germline V gene data show CDR1 as SEHNR and CDR2 as FQNEAQ (reference sequence). The chain's CDR3 is CASSQTAHHIHF. The CDR3 nucleotides read TGTGCCAGCAGCCAAACAGCTCATCACATCCACTTT.